This T cell receptor beta chain was captured by sequencing in a study of blood T cells in healthy people across ages. Every participating donor contributed 8.5 to 10 milliliters of peripheral blood through a draw. With each sample, at least 6 micrograms of total RNA were extracted. This clonotype was seen more than once but under ten times. The antigen remains unidentified. The study, taken as a whole, reports: In long-lived donors, naive CD4+ cell counts and diversity exceeded those of aged donors. Observed TCR beta diversity per million T cells went down as age went up. This fall followed a roughly linear course with age.

CDR1 is MNHNS and CDR2 is SASEGT in the germline V gene. Trimming took 6 bases from V and 5 from J, leaving 10 bases between them. The CDR3 spans 12 residues. A second about 6 to 11 cycle PCR used barcoded and J-beta primers. TCRdb re-analysed the 5' RACE reads in MiXCR, keeping a single row per CDR3 protein. The table includes hundreds of thousands of distinct CDR3 sequences, about 28% detected once. The specimen sequenced was blood. This receptor was obtained from a woman aged 80 or older in good health. The chain is built from TRBV6-1 and TRBJ1-1; D call uncertain. The CDR3 bases are TGTGCCAGCAGGTGGATAAGGACTGAAGCTTTCTTT. Protein sequence: CASRWIRTEAFF.